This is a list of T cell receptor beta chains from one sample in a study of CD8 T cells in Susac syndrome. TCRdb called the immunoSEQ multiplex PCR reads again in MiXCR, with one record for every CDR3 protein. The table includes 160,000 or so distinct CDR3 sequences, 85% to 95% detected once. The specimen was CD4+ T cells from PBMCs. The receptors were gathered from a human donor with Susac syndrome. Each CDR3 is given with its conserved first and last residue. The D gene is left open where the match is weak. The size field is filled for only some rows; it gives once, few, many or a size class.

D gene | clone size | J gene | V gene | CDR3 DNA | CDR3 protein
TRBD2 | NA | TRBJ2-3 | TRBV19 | TGTGCCGGTCGGACTAGCGGAAGCACAGATACGCAGTATTTT | CAGRTSGSTDTQYF
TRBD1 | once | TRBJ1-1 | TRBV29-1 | TGCAGCGCGGGGACAGGGGGCCCCGGGACTGAAGCTTTCTTT | CSAGTGGPGTEAFF
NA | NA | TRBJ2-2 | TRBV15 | TGTGCCACCAGCAGAGCACGCCAGGGGTCCGGGGAGCTGTTTTTT | CATSRARQGSGELFF
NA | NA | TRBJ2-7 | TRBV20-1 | TGCAGTGCTAGCTATACCGGGACTTCCCACTCCTACGAGCAGTACTTC | CSASYTGTSHSYEQYF
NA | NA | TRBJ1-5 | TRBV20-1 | TGCAGTGCTAGAGATGGGTCAGGGTCCCGTCAGCCCCAGCATTTT | CSARDGSGSRQPQHF
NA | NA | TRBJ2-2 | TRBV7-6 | TGTGCCAGCAGCTTAGGTAGCAGAGGGTCCACCGGGGAGCTGTTTTTT | CASSLGSRGSTGELFF
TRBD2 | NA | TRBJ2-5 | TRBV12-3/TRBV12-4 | TGTGCCAGCAGCCCGACTAGCGGGGGTTTTGGGGAGACCCAGTACTTC | CASSPTSGGFGETQYF
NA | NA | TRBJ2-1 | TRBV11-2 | TGTGCCAGCAGCCCTCTACAGGGCAGTGAGCAGTTCTTC | CASSPLQGSEQFF
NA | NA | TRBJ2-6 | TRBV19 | TGTGCCACCGCAGCTCCAGGGTCTGGGGCCAACGTCCTGACTTTC | CATAAPGSGANVLTF
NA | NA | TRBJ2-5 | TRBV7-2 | TGTGCCAGCAGCTTAGCGGGCGGAGCGGCCCGGGGGACCCAGTACTTC | CASSLAGGAARGTQYF
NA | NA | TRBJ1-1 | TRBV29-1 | TGCAGCGTTGAAGTATCCGCTAACACTGAAGCTTTCTTT | CSVEVSANTEAFF
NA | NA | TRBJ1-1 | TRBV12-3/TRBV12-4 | TGTGCCAGCAGTGCGGGACTCATGAACACTGAAGCTTTCTTT | CASSAGLMNTEAFF
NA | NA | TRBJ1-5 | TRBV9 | TGTGCCAGCAGCGCGGGACACCTCAATCAGCCCCAGCATTTT | CASSAGHLNQPQHF
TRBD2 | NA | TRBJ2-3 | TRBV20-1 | TGCAGTGCTAGTCACGGAGGGACTAGCGGCACAGATACGCAGTATTTT | CSASHGGTSGTDTQYF
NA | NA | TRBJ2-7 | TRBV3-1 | TGTGCCAGCAGCCTATATATGGACGAGCAGTACTTC | CASSLYMDEQYF
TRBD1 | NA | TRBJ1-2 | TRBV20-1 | TGCAGTGCCCCCGATCCAGGGGGATATGGCTACACCTTC | CSAPDPGGYGYTF
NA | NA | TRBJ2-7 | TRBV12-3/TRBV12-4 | TGTGCCAGCAGTGGCCAGATCTCCTACGAGCAGTACTTC | CASSGQISYEQYF
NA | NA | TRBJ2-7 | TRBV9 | TGTGCCAGCAGCGAAGGAGTGAGCTACGAGCAGTACTTC | CASSEGVSYEQYF
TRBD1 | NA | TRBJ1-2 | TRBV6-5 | TGTGCCAGCAGACTAAGACAGGGAGTCTATGGCTACACCTTC | CASRLRQGVYGYTF
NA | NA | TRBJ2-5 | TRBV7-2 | TGTGCCAGCAGCATCCAACAGGGAAGGGGGGAGACCCAGTACTTC | CASSIQQGRGETQYF
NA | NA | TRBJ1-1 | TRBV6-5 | TGTGCCAGCAGTGCAGGGGTCAGCACTGAAGCTTTCTTT | CASSAGVSTEAFF
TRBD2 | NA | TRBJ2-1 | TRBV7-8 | TGTGCCAGCAGCCCAACGACTAGCGGGGGCTACAATGAGCAGTTCTTC | CASSPTTSGGYNEQFF
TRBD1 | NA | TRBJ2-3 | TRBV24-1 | TGTGCCACCAGTGACCGATCTACAGGGGCGGATACGCAGTATTTT | CATSDRSTGADTQYF
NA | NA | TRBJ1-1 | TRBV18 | TGTGCCAGCGCACAGGGAGAAGGCACTGAAGCTTTCTTT | CASAQGEGTEAFF
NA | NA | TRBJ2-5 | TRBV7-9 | TGTGCCAGCAGCTTAGGAGTACAAGAGACCCAGTACTTC | CASSLGVQETQYF
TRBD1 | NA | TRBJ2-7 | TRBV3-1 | TGTGCCAGCAGCCACTCCGCAGGGGGCTACGAGCAGTACTTC | CASSHSAGGYEQYF
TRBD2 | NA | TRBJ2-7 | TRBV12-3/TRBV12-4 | TGTGCCAGCAGTGAGCAGGGGGGACTAGCAGCCGAGCAGTACTTC | CASSEQGGLAAEQYF
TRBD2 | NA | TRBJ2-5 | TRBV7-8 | TGTGCCAGCAGCTTATGGACTAGCGGGGAGTCACAAGAGACCCAGTACTTC | CASSLWTSGESQETQYF
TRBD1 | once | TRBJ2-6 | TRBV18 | TGTGCCAGCTCACTCGCCGTACCAAAACAGGGGTCATACTCTGGGGCCAACGTCCTGACTTTC | CASSLAVPKQGSYSGANVLTF
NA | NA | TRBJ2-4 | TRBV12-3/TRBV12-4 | TGTGCCAGCAGCGATTCTATAGCCAAAAACATTCAGTACTTC | CASSDSIAKNIQYF
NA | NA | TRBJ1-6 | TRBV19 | TGTGCCAGTAGTCCTCGGACGGGGAATTCACCCCTCCACTTT | CASSPRTGNSPLHF
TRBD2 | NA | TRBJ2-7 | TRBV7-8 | TGTGCCAGCAGCCAATACGCTAGCGGGGGTTACGAGCAGTACTTC | CASSQYASGGYEQYF
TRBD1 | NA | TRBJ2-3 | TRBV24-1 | TGTGCCACCAGTGATGCCCGGGACAGGGACCCAGATACGCAGTATTTT | CATSDARDRDPDTQYF
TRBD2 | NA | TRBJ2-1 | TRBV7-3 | TGTGCCAGCAGCTATCTAGCGGGGGCCCCCAATGAGCAGTTCTTC | CASSYLAGAPNEQFF
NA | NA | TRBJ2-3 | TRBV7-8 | TGTGCCAGCAGCTTAGCGGGGGAAACAGATACGCAGTATTTT | CASSLAGETDTQYF
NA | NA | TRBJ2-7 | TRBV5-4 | TGTGCCAGCAGCTTGGCCGAGGACATGCGGAACGAGCAGTACTTC | CASSLAEDMRNEQYF
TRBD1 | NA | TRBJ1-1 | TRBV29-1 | TGCAGCGTTGATGGTGGCAGGGGGCGCACTGAAGCTTTCTTT | CSVDGGRGRTEAFF
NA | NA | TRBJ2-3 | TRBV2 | TGTGCCAGCAGTGAGCAGGGTATGAGTACAGATACGCAGTATTTT | CASSEQGMSTDTQYF
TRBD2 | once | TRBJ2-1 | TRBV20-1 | TGCAGTGCTGCCCGACTAGCGGGGGGTCCTAATGAGCAGTTCTTC | CSAARLAGGPNEQFF
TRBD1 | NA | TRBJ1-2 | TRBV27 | TGTGCCAGCAGTTTTCGGACAGGGAACGGCTACACCTTC | CASSFRTGNGYTF
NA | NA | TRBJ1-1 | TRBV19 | TGTGCCAGTAGTATAGATGGAGGGCAGACCACTGAAGCTTTCTTT | CASSIDGGQTTEAFF